This T cell receptor (beta chain) came from a study of T cells in Graves' hyperthyroidism and ophthalmopathy. V lost 1 base, J lost 8 bases, and 6 bases stayed unmatched. This CDR3 has 15 residues. CDR1 and CDR2 from the germline V gene are SGHAT and FQNNGV. This clonotype was seen at least ten times. The investigators amplified TCR beta CDR3 regions from RNA transcripts. When the TCR CDR3 underwent first-round RT-PCR, the HTBI primer set was used. TCRdb independently ran MiXCR on the multiplex PCR reads; one entry per CDR3 protein. The sample contains 250,000 to 400,000 distinct CDR3 sequences, roughly an eighth of which appear only once.

The rearrangement joins TRBV11-2 to TRBJ2-1; 9 positions agree with TRBD2. The receptor was derived from a woman in her thirties or forties with Graves' ophthalmopathy. The source material was blood. The CDR3 nucleotides are TGTGCCAGCAGCTTAGGAGCGGGAGGTATCTATGAGCAGTTCTTC. It translates to CASSLGAGGIYEQFF. The complete variable domain, with remaining parts taken from reference TRBV11-2 and TRBJ2-1, reads EAGVAQSPRYKIIEKRQSVAFWCNPISGHATLYWYQQILGQGPKLLIQFQNNGVVDDSQLPKDRFSAERLKGVDSTLKIQPAKLEDSAVYLCASSLGAGGIYEQFFGPGTRLTVL.